Here is one T cell receptor (beta chain) with its context. This specimen belongs to a study of shared clonotypes between healthy human individuals. The table came from immunoSEQ multiplex PCR; TCRdb's copy has only in-frame clones and leaves some out. Among a few million clones listed, approximately 90% were seen once. The sequence derives from a man between 18 and 29 years old in good health. Some clones in this sample may be carry-over from other donors' samples. Sequencing was done on a sample of naive CD4+ T cells from PBMCs. Subset specified: CD45RA+ positively selected.

CDR3 protein: CASSVTSGSYNEQFF. The CDR3 DNA reads as TGTGCCAGCAGTGTGACTAGCGGGTCCTACAATGAGCAGTTCTTC. The chain has TRBV27 and TRBJ2-1; TRBD2 agrees at 10 bases. The germline gives CDR1 MNHEY, CDR2 SMNVEV (reference sequence). J was trimmed by 1 base and V by 5 bases; bases with no gene match: 2. This CDR3 has 15 amino acids.